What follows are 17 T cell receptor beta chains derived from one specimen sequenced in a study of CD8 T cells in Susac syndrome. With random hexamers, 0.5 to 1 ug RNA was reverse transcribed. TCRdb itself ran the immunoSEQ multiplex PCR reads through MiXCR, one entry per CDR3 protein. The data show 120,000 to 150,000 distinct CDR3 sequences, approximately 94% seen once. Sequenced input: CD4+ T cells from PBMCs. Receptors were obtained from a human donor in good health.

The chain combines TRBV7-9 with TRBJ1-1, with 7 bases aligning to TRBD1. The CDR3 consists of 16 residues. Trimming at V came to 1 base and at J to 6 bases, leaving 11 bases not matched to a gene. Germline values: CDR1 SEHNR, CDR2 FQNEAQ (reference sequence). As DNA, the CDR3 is TGTGCCAGCAGCTTAGACGGAGGGGGCGCCGAGGCTGAAGCTTTCTTT. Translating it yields CASSLDGGGAEAEAFF.

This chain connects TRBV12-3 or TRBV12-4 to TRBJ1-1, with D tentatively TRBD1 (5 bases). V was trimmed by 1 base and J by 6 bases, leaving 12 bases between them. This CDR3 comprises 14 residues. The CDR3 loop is CASSLDPQGAEAFF. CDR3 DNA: TGTGCCAGCAGTTTAGACCCCCAGGGCGCTGAAGCTTTCTTT.

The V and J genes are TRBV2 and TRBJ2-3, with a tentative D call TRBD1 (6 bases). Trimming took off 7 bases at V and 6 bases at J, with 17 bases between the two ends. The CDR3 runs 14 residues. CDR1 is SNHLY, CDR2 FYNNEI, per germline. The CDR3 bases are TGTGCCAGCAACTGGGACAACCTAAGGGATACGCAGTATTTT. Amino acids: CASNWDNLRDTQYF.

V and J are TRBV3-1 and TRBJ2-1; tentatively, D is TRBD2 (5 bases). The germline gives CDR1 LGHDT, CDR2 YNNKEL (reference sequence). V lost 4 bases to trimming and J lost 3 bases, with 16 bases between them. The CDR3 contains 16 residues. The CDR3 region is CASSPLESANYNEQFF. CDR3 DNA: TGTGCCAGCAGCCCACTAGAGAGTGCTAACTACAATGAGCAGTTCTTC.

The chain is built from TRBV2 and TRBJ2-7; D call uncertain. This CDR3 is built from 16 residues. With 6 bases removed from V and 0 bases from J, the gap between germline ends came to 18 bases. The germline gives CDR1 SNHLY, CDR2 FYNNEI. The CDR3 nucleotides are TGTGCCAGCAGCGGGCCCCAAGTCCTGAACTCCTACGAGCAGTACTTC. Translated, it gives CASSGPQVLNSYEQYF.

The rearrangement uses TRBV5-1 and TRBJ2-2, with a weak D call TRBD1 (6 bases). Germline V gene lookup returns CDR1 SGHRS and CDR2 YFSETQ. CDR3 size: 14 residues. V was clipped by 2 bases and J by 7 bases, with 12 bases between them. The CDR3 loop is CASSFGQPSGELFF. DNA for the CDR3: TGCGCCAGCAGCTTCGGACAGCCGAGCGGGGAGCTGTTTTTT. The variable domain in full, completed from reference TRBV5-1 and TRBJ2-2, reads KAGVTQTPRYLIKTRGQQVTLSCSPISGHRSVSWYQQTPGQGLQFLFEYFSETQRNKGNFPGRFSGRQFSNSRSEMNVSTLELGDSALYLCASSFGQPSGELFFGEGSRLTVL.

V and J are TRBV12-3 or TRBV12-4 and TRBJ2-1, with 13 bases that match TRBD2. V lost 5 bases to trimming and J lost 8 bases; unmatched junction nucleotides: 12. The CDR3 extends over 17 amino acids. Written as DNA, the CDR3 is TGTGCCAGCAGTCAAGGGGAACTAGCGGGAGGGACATATGAGCAGTTCTTC. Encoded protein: CASSQGELAGGTYEQFF.

CDR3 sequence (DNA): TGTGCCAGCAGCCCTAGACAGCCCGGGGAGACCCAGTACTTC. Encoded protein: CASSPRQPGETQYF. The V and J genes are TRBV7-2 and TRBJ2-5; weak D call: TRBD1 (5 bases). Trimming left V 5 bases short and J 5 bases short, with 15 bases between. The CDR3 is 14 amino acids. Germline-derived CDR1 and CDR2 are SGHTA and FQGNSA.

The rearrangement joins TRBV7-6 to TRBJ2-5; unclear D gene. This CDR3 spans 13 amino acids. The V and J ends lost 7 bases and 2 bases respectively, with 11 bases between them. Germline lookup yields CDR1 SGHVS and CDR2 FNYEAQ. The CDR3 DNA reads TGTGCCAGCAACCCCCTGGCGCAAGAGACCCAGTACTTC. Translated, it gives CASNPLAQETQYF.

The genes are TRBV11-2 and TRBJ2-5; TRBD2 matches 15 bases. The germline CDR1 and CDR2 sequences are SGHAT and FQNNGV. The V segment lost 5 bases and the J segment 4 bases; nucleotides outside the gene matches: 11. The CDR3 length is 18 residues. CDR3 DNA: TGTGCCAGCAGCCCACGCCAGGGACTAGCGGGAGGTATAGAGACCCAGTACTTC. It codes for CASSPRQGLAGGIETQYF.

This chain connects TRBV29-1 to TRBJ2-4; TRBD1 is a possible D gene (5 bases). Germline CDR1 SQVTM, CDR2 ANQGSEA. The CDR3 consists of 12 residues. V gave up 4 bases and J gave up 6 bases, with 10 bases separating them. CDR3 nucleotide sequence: TGCAGCGTTGCAACGCAGGGAAACATTCAGTACTTC. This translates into CSVATQGNIQYF.

The CDR3 region is CASSSDRYQPQHF. The DNA of the CDR3 is TGTGCCAGCAGCTCGGACAGATATCAGCCCCAGCATTTT. The chain links TRBV7-8 to TRBJ1-5; D possibly corresponds to TRBD1 (6 bases). Germline V gives CDR1 SGHVS, CDR2 FQNEAQ. With 4 bases removed from V and 5 bases from J, the gap between germline ends came to 9 bases. The CDR3 runs to 13 residues. The full variable domain, completed using reference TRBV7-8 and TRBJ1-5, is GAGVSQSPRYKVAKRGQDVALRCDPISGHVSLFWYQQALGQGPEFLTYFQNEAQLDKSGLPSDRFFAERPEGSVSTLKIQRTQQEDSAVYLCASSSDRYQPQHFGDGTRLSIL.

The CDR3 here is CASSLSGGVVGGEQFF. The DNA for the CDR3 is TGTGCCAGCAGCTTGTCAGGTGGGGTGGTCGGGGGTGAGCAGTTCTTC. The chain employs TRBV5-6 and TRBJ2-1; D perhaps matches TRBD2 (6 bases). Trimming stripped 1 base from V and 9 bases from J, with 20 bases between. This CDR3 region has 16 residues. Germline V lookup: CDR1 SGHDT, CDR2 YYEEEE. The full variable domain, with the rest looked up from reference TRBV5-6 and TRBJ2-1, is DAGVTQSPTHLIKTRGQQVTLRCSPKSGHDTVSWYQQALGQGPQFIFQYYEEEERQRGNFPDRFSGHQFPNYSSELNVNALLLGDSALYLCASSLSGGVVGGEQFFGPGTRLTVL.

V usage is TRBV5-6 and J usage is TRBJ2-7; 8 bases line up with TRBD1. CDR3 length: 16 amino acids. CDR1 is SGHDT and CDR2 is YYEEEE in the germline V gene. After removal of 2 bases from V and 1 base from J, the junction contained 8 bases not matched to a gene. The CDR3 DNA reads TGTGCCAGCAGCTTAACACGGGACAGGTTTTCCTACGAGCAGTACTTC. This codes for CASSLTRDRFSYEQYF.

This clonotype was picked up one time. DNA of the CDR3: TGTGCCAGCTCGACCAGGGGCAAAAACATTCAGTACTTC. This gives the protein CASSTRGKNIQYF. This chain links TRBV18 with TRBJ2-4, with D tentatively TRBD1 (6 bases). Germline CDR1 is KGHSH and CDR2 is LQKENI. V lost 6 bases to trimming and J lost 3 bases, with 9 bases between them. The CDR3 length is 13 residues.

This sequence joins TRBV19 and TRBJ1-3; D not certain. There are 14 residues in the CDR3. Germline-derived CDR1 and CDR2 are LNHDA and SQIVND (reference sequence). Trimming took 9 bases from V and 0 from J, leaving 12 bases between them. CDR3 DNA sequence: TGTGCCAGCCGTGGCCTCAGCTCTGGAAACACCATATATTTT. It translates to CASRGLSSGNTIYF.

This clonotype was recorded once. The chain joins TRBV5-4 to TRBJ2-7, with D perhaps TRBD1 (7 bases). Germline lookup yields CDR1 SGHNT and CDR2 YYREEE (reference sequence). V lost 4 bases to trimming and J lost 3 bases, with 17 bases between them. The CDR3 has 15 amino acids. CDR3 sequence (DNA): TGTGCCAGCAGCCCCGCCCCAGGGGGAGGCTACGAGCAGTACTTC. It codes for CASSPAPGGGYEQYF.